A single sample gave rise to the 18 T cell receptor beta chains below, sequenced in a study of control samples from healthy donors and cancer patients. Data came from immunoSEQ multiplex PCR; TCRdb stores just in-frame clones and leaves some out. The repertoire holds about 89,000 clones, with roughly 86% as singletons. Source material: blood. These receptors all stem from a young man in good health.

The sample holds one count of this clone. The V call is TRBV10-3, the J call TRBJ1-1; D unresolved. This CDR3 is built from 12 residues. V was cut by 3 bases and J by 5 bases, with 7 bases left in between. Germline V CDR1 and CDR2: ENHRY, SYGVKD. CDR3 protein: CAISEVGTEAFF. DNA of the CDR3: TGTGCCATCAGTGAAGTGGGGACTGAAGCTTTCTTT.

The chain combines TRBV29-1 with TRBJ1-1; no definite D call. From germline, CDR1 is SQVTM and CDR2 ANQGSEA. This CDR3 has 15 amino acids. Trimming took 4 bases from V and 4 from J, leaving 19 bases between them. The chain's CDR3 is CSVGPRGVMGTEAFF. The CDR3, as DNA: TGCAGCGTTGGCCCCCGCGGGGTAATGGGCACTGAAGCTTTCTTT.

CDR3 amino acids: CASSEAGQGDDEQYV. The CDR3 nucleotides read TGTGCCAGCAGTGAAGCTGGGCAGGGGGACGACGAGCAGTACGTC. This chain uses TRBV6-1 with TRBJ2-7, with 7 bases aligning to TRBD1. Looked up from germline, CDR1 is MNHNS and CDR2 is SASEGT. The CDR3 covers 15 residues. V dropped 0 bases and J dropped 5; count of bases not matched to a gene: 7.

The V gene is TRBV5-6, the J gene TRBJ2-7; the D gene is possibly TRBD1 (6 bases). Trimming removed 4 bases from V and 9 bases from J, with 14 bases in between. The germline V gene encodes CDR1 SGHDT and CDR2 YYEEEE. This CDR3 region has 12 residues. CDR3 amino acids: CASSGGLVGQYF. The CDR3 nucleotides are TGTGCCAGCAGCGGGGGCCTCGTCGGGCAGTACTTC.

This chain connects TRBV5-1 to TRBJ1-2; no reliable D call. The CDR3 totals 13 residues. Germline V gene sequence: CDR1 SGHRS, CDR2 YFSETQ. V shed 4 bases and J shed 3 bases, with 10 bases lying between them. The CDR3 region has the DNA TGCGCCAGCAGCCCGGAGGGCGACTATGGCTACACCTTC. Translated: CASSPEGDYGYTF.

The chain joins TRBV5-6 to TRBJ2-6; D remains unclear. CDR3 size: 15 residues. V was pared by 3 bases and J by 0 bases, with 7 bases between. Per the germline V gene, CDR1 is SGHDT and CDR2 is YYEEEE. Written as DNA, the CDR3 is TGTGCCAGCAGCTCCTTCACCTCTGGGGCCAACGTCCTGACTTTC. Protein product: CASSSFTSGANVLTF.

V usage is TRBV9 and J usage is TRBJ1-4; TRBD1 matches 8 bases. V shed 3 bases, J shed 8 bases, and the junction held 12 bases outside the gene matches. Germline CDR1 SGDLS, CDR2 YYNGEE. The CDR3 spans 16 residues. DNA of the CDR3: TGTGCCAGCAGCGCTTTTCCGGGACAGGTTGGGGAAAAACTGTTTTTT. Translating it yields CASSAFPGQVGEKLFF. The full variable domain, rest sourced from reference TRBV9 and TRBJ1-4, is DSGVTQTPKHLITATGQRVTLRCSPRSGDLSVYWYQQSLDQGLQFLIQYYNGEERAKGNILERFSAQQFPDLHSELNLSSLELGDSALYFCASSAFPGQVGEKLFFGSGTQLSVL.

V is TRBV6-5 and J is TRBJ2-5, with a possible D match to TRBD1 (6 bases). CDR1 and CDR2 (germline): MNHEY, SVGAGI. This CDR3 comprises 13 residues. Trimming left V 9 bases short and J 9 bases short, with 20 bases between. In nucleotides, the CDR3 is TGTGCCAGTTTGCGTACAGGGCAAGGGGCCCAGTACTTC. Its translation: CASLRTGQGAQYF.

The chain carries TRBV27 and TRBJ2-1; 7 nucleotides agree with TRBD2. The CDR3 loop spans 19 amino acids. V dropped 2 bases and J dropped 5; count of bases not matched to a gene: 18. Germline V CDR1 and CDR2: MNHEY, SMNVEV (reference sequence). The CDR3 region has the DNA TGTGCCAGCAGTTTAGGGGCCAGGGCAGGGCGGGGGTTAAACAATGAGCAGTTCTTC. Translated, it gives CASSLGARAGRGLNNEQFF.

The CDR3 protein is CASPDKHNGYTF. The CDR3 DNA sequence: TGTGCCAGCCCGGACAAGCACAATGGCTACACCTTC. J is TRBJ1-2 and V is TRBV12-1; the table calls TRBD1, which could not be checked here. TRBV12-1 is designated a pseudogene. This CDR3 spans 12 amino acids.

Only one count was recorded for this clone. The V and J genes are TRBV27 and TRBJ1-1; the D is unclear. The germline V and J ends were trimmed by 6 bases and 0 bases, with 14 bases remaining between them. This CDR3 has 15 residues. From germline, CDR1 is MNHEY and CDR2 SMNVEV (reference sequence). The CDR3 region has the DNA TGTGCCAGCAGGGTCAGGAGTGCGATGAACACTGAAGCTTTCTTT. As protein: CASRVRSAMNTEAFF.

CDR3 in amino acids: CASTRGDAYNEQFF. The CDR3 DNA is TGCGCCAGTACACGAGGGGATGCCTACAATGAGCAGTTCTTC. The rearrangement links TRBV5-1 to TRBJ2-1; D may correspond to TRBD1 or TRBD2 (5 bases each). The germline V gene encodes CDR1 SGHRS and CDR2 YFSETQ. Between the trimmed V and J ends, which lost 8 bases and 2 bases, there was a span of 14 bases. CDR3 length: 14 residues.

The CDR3 is CASSASGGGGAFYEQYV. Here the CDR3 DNA reads TGTGCCAGCAGTGCCTCAGGGGGGGGAGGGGCCTTCTACGAGCAGTACGTC. The chain couples TRBV6-1 to TRBJ2-7; the D call may be TRBD1 or TRBD2 (7 bases each). The germline CDR1 and CDR2 sequences are MNHNS and SASEGT. V shed 4 bases and J shed 3 bases, with 22 bases lying between them. The CDR3 is 17 amino acids.

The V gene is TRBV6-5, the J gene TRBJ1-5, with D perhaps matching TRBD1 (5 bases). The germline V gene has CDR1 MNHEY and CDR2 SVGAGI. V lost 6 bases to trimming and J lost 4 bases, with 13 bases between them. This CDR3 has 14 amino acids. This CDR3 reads CASSLGTANQPQHF. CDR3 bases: TGTGCCAGCAGCCTCGGGACGGCAAATCAGCCCCAGCATTTT.

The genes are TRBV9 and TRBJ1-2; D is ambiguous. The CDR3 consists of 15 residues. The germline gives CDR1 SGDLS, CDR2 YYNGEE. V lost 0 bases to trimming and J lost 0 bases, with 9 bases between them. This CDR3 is CASSVGAGANYGYTF. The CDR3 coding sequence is TGTGCCAGCAGCGTAGGGGCAGGAGCTAACTATGGCTACACCTTC.

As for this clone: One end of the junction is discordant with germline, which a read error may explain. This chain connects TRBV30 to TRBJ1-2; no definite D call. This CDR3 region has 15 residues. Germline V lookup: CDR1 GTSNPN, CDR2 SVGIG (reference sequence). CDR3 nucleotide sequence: TGTGCCGGGAGGAGGCGGACGGCTTCTAACTATGGCTACACCTTC. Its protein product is CAGRRRTASNYGYTF. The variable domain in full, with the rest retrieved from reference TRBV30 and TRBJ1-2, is SQTIHQWPATLVQPVGSPLSLECTVEGTSNPNLYWYRQAAGRGLQLLFYSVGIGQISSEVPQNLSASRPQDRQFILSSKKLLLSDSGFYLCAGRRRTASNYGYTFGSGTRLTVV.

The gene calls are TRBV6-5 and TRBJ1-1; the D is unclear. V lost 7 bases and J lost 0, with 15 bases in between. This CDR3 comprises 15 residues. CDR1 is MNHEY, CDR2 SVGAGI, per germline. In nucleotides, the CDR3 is TGTGCCAGCAACCTTTTCCGGTCTTTGAACACTGAAGCTTTCTTT. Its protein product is CASNLFRSLNTEAFF.

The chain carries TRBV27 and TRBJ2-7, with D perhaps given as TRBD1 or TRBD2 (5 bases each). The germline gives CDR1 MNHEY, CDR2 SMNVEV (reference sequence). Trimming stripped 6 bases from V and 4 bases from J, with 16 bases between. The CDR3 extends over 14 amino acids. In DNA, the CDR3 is TGTGCCAGCAGCTTAGGGACCCGGGGATACGAGCAGTACTTC. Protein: CASSLGTRGYEQYF.